Included here is one TCR beta chain sequence, with context. This CDR3 region has 12 residues. CDR1 is SEHNR, CDR2 FQNEAQ, per germline (reference sequence). V trimming: 5 bases; J trimming: 10 bases; junction bases outside the gene matches: 6. They ran version v3.0 of the immunoSEQ assay at survey level. Using immunoSEQ multiplex PCR, the repertoire was profiled, and TCRdb retains in-frame clones only, with some absent. The data hold about 35,000 clones, with 85% to 95% observed a single time. The data derive from a study of long-term antiretroviral therapy in people with HIV. The sequence came from a woman aged 45-65 years with HIV. The sample was unsorted PBMCs, taken 4.1 years after starting antiretroviral therapy. The J gene is TRBJ1-1, the V gene TRBV7-9, with 8 bases matching TRBD1. Here the CDR3 reads CASSPTGVAAFF. For the CDR3, the DNA is TGTGCCAGCAGCCCGACAGGGGTGGCAGCTTTCTTT.